A selection of T cell receptor beta chains follows, all from one sample in a study of blood T cell repertoires in COVID-19. Assay: immunoSEQ multiplex PCR; the TCRdb copy retains only in-frame clones and omits some. The sample carries roughly 310,000 clones, roughly 90% recorded once. Source material: PBMCs or T cells enriched from blood (not recorded which). Receptors were obtained from a woman in her thirties or forties who had recovered from COVID-19. Each CDR3 is given with its conserved first and last residue. A D gene is named only where the DNA matches it firmly. A clone size is listed for some rows: how often the clone was seen (once, few, many), or a class if it is expanded.

cdr3_nt: TGTGCCAGCATCTTAGCTAGCGGAACCTACAATGAGCAGTTCTTC
cdr3_aa: CASILASGTYNEQFF
clone_size: -
d_call: TRBD2
j_call: TRBJ2-1
v_call: TRBV6-6

cdr3_nt: TGTGCCAGCAGTCCCTTGACAGGGTCCGTTAGTGAAAAACTGTTTTTT
cdr3_aa: CASSPLTGSVSEKLFF
clone_size: few
d_call: TRBD1
j_call: TRBJ1-4
v_call: TRBV27

cdr3_nt: TGTGCCAGCAGCTTTCAGAGCGGGAGCGGGGATGAGCAGTTCTTC
cdr3_aa: CASSFQSGSGDEQFF
clone_size: -
d_call: TRBD2
j_call: TRBJ2-1
v_call: TRBV7-2

cdr3_nt: TGTGCCAGCAGCTCTGGACTGGGTTCCAATGAGCAGTTCTTC
cdr3_aa: CASSSGLGSNEQFF
clone_size: -
d_call: -
j_call: TRBJ2-1
v_call: TRBV7-3

cdr3_nt: TGTGCCAGCAGTTTAATGGGACAGCTGAATGAGCAGTTCTTC
cdr3_aa: CASSLMGQLNEQFF
clone_size: -
d_call: TRBD1
j_call: TRBJ2-1
v_call: TRBV28

cdr3_nt: TGTGCCACCAGTGAACCTGGACAGGCCAATGAGCAGTTCTTC
cdr3_aa: CATSEPGQANEQFF
clone_size: -
d_call: TRBD1
j_call: TRBJ2-1
v_call: TRBV24-1

cdr3_nt: TGTGCCATCAGATCGGGGACAGATGCCTACGAGCAGTACTTC
cdr3_aa: CAIRSGTDAYEQYF
clone_size: -
d_call: TRBD1
j_call: TRBJ2-7
v_call: TRBV10-3

cdr3_nt: TGCGCCAGCAGCCGGACAGTGAACACTGAAGCTTTCTTT
cdr3_aa: CASSRTVNTEAFF
clone_size: -
d_call: -
j_call: TRBJ1-1
v_call: TRBV5-1

cdr3_nt: TGTGCCAGCAGCCCTCGCGAGGGGCGGGGGGCCTACAATGAGCAGTTCTTC
cdr3_aa: CASSPREGRGAYNEQFF
clone_size: -
d_call: TRBD2
j_call: TRBJ2-1
v_call: TRBV7-6

cdr3_nt: TGTGCCAGCAGCGGGGCCAGGGGGCCTCTAGAGACCCAGTACTTC
cdr3_aa: CASSGARGPLETQYF
clone_size: -
d_call: TRBD1
j_call: TRBJ2-5
v_call: TRBV6-5

cdr3_nt: TGTGCCAGTAGTATGACAGGGGCCTCTAACTATGGCTACACCTTC
cdr3_aa: CASSMTGASNYGYTF
clone_size: -
d_call: TRBD1
j_call: TRBJ1-2
v_call: TRBV19

cdr3_nt: TGTGCCAGCAGCCTCTCCGGGGGGGTGAATCAGCCCCAGCATTTT
cdr3_aa: CASSLSGGVNQPQHF
clone_size: -
d_call: -
j_call: TRBJ1-5
v_call: TRBV6-2/TRBV6-3

cdr3_nt: TGCGCCAGCAGCTTAAGACAGTTTGGCGAGCAGTACTTC
cdr3_aa: CASSLRQFGEQYF
clone_size: once
d_call: -
j_call: TRBJ2-7
v_call: TRBV5-1

cdr3_nt: TGTGCCTGGAGTGGACTAGCGGGGTATGGCGAGCAGTACTTC
cdr3_aa: CAWSGLAGYGEQYF
clone_size: -
d_call: TRBD2
j_call: TRBJ2-7
v_call: TRBV30

cdr3_nt: TGTGCCACCAGTCCGCCCGGACAGGGTGAAGAGACCCAGTACTTC
cdr3_aa: CATSPPGQGEETQYF
clone_size: -
d_call: TRBD1
j_call: TRBJ2-5
v_call: TRBV24-1

cdr3_nt: TGTGCCAGCACCGCCACGGACAGGGAAGGGGGCTACACCTTC
cdr3_aa: CASTATDREGGYTF
clone_size: few
d_call: TRBD1
j_call: TRBJ1-2
v_call: TRBV7-2

cdr3_nt: TGTGCCAGCAGCCAAGAGCACGGAGATCAGCCCCAGCATTTT
cdr3_aa: CASSQEHGDQPQHF
clone_size: -
d_call: -
j_call: TRBJ1-5
v_call: TRBV3-1/TRBV3-2

cdr3_nt: TGCAGCGTGCGGACCGGGAAAAATGAGCAGTTCTTC
cdr3_aa: CSVRTGKNEQFF
clone_size: once
d_call: -
j_call: TRBJ2-1
v_call: TRBV29-1

cdr3_nt: TGTGCCACCACGAGCGTTCGTGACGAGCAGTACTTC
cdr3_aa: CATTSVRDEQYF
clone_size: -
d_call: -
j_call: TRBJ2-7
v_call: TRBV28

cdr3_nt: TGTGCCAGCAGCCAAGATCTACCCTCCACAGATACGCAGTATTTT
cdr3_aa: CASSQDLPSTDTQYF
clone_size: -
d_call: -
j_call: TRBJ2-3
v_call: TRBV14

cdr3_nt: TGCGCCAGCAGCCAAGAAGGTAGCTCGAACACTGAAGCTTTCTTT
cdr3_aa: CASSQEGSSNTEAFF
clone_size: -
d_call: -
j_call: TRBJ1-1
v_call: TRBV4-1

cdr3_nt: TGTGCCAGCAGTGAAGGGCAGGGAAGTATCGGGGAGCTGTTTTTT
cdr3_aa: CASSEGQGSIGELFF
clone_size: -
d_call: -
j_call: TRBJ2-2
v_call: TRBV2

cdr3_nt: TGTGCCAGTAGTGTCAAACAGGGATGGGAGACCCAGTACTTC
cdr3_aa: CASSVKQGWETQYF
clone_size: -
d_call: -
j_call: TRBJ2-5
v_call: TRBV19

cdr3_nt: TGTGCCAGCAGCTCAATTGGAGGGCCTGACGAGCAGTACTTC
cdr3_aa: CASSSIGGPDEQYF
clone_size: -
d_call: -
j_call: TRBJ2-7
v_call: TRBV5-6

cdr3_nt: TGTGCCATCAGTGAGTACCCTAGCGGGGCTTTCAATGAGCAGTTCTTC
cdr3_aa: CAISEYPSGAFNEQFF
clone_size: -
d_call: TRBD2
j_call: TRBJ2-1
v_call: TRBV10-3

cdr3_nt: TGTGCCAGACGAAGCTGGGCCTATGGCTACACCTTC
cdr3_aa: CARRSWAYGYTF
clone_size: -
d_call: -
j_call: TRBJ1-2
v_call: TRBV5-3

cdr3_nt: TGTGCCAGCAGCGTAGATGGGGGCCCCGATGAGCAGTTCTTC
cdr3_aa: CASSVDGGPDEQFF
clone_size: -
d_call: -
j_call: TRBJ2-1
v_call: TRBV9

cdr3_nt: TGTGCCAGCAGCCGCGGGGGTTCGAACACCGGGGAGCTGTTTTTT
cdr3_aa: CASSRGGSNTGELFF
clone_size: -
d_call: TRBD2
j_call: TRBJ2-2
v_call: TRBV7-2

cdr3_nt: TGTGCCAGCAGTTTATTACAGGGAAGAAACACCATATATTTT
cdr3_aa: CASSLLQGRNTIYF
clone_size: -
d_call: -
j_call: TRBJ1-3
v_call: TRBV27

cdr3_nt: TGTGCCAGTTCTGTGGGGGGGTCCACGAACAATGAGCAGTTCTTC
cdr3_aa: CASSVGGSTNNEQFF
clone_size: once
d_call: TRBD2
j_call: TRBJ2-1
v_call: TRBV30

cdr3_nt: TGTGCCAGCAGCACTTTACTCTCCTACAATGAGCAGTTCTTC
cdr3_aa: CASSTLLSYNEQFF
clone_size: -
d_call: -
j_call: TRBJ2-1
v_call: TRBV7-2

cdr3_nt: TGTGCCAGCAGTCGGGACAGAAAAGCATATTCACCCCTCCACTTT
cdr3_aa: CASSRDRKAYSPLHF
clone_size: -
d_call: TRBD1
j_call: TRBJ1-6
v_call: TRBV7-2

cdr3_nt: TGTGCCAGTAGCTTAGATCGAGGAGGGATCACAGATACGCAGTATTTT
cdr3_aa: CASSLDRGGITDTQYF
clone_size: -
d_call: -
j_call: TRBJ2-3
v_call: TRBV11-3

cdr3_nt: TGTGCCAGTAGTCCCCTGGAGTCCGCGTTCTATGGCTACACCTTC
cdr3_aa: CASSPLESAFYGYTF
clone_size: -
d_call: -
j_call: TRBJ1-2
v_call: TRBV19

cdr3_nt: TGTGCCAGCAGCCAAGGGACAGGGGGCATGAAAGCTTTCTTT
cdr3_aa: CASSQGTGGMKAFF
clone_size: -
d_call: TRBD1
j_call: TRBJ1-1
v_call: TRBV3-1/TRBV3-2

cdr3_nt: TGCGCCAGCAGAGTGGGCGCAGGGCAAGAGACCCAGTACTTC
cdr3_aa: CASRVGAGQETQYF
clone_size: -
d_call: -
j_call: TRBJ2-5
v_call: TRBV5-1

cdr3_nt: TGTGCCAGCTCCGCGGGGTTCCAAGAGACCCAGTACTTC
cdr3_aa: CASSAGFQETQYF
clone_size: -
d_call: -
j_call: TRBJ2-5
v_call: TRBV7-3

cdr3_nt: TGTGCCACCAGCAGAGATGAGTGGGGGGACAATCAGCCCCAGCATTTT
cdr3_aa: CATSRDEWGDNQPQHF
clone_size: -
d_call: -
j_call: TRBJ1-5
v_call: TRBV15

cdr3_nt: TGTGCCAGCAGTTTCGAGAACTACGAGCAGTACTTC
cdr3_aa: CASSFENYEQYF
clone_size: -
d_call: -
j_call: TRBJ2-7
v_call: TRBV28

cdr3_nt: TGTGCCAGCAGCTTAACAGCGAACACTGAAGCTTTCTTT
cdr3_aa: CASSLTANTEAFF
clone_size: -
d_call: -
j_call: TRBJ1-1
v_call: TRBV7-9

cdr3_nt: TGTGCCAGCAGCACAGGGGTCGGAAACACCATATATTTT
cdr3_aa: CASSTGVGNTIYF
clone_size: -
d_call: TRBD1
j_call: TRBJ1-3
v_call: TRBV7-6

cdr3_nt: TGCGCCAGCAGGCTTTCGAGCTCCTACGAGCAGTACTTC
cdr3_aa: CASRLSSSYEQYF
clone_size: -
d_call: -
j_call: TRBJ2-7
v_call: TRBV5-1

cdr3_nt: TGTGCCAGCTCACCGGCAAGCTACGAGCAGTACTTC
cdr3_aa: CASSPASYEQYF
clone_size: -
d_call: -
j_call: TRBJ2-7
v_call: TRBV18

cdr3_nt: TGTGCCAGCTCACTCAATTCTCAGGACAGGGGGAACACTGAAGCTTTCTTT
cdr3_aa: CASSLNSQDRGNTEAFF
clone_size: few
d_call: TRBD1
j_call: TRBJ1-1
v_call: TRBV18

cdr3_nt: TGTGCCAGTACCAGTCCTGGGCCAGGGGACCCCAATGAGCAGTTCTTC
cdr3_aa: CASTSPGPGDPNEQFF
clone_size: -
d_call: -
j_call: TRBJ2-1
v_call: TRBV19

cdr3_nt: TGCGCCAGCAGCGTACAGGGTACCTTGAACACTGAAGCTTTCTTT
cdr3_aa: CASSVQGTLNTEAFF
clone_size: -
d_call: -
j_call: TRBJ1-1
v_call: TRBV10-2

cdr3_nt: TGTGCCAGCAGCGTAGGGGGGACTAGCTCCTACAATGAGCAGTTCTTC
cdr3_aa: CASSVGGTSSYNEQFF
clone_size: -
d_call: TRBD2
j_call: TRBJ2-1
v_call: TRBV9

cdr3_nt: TGCGCCAGCAGTGAGAAGGGGGATGAGCAGTTCTTC
cdr3_aa: CASSEKGDEQFF
clone_size: -
d_call: -
j_call: TRBJ2-1
v_call: TRBV10-1

cdr3_nt: TGTGCCAGCAGCCAAGGGACTAGCGGGAGCTTTCGAGAGACCCAGTACTTC
cdr3_aa: CASSQGTSGSFRETQYF
clone_size: -
d_call: TRBD2
j_call: TRBJ2-5
v_call: TRBV5-8

cdr3_nt: TGTGCCAGCAGCTTAGATTTGGGGCAGGCGAATAACTATGGCTACACCTTC
cdr3_aa: CASSLDLGQANNYGYTF
clone_size: -
d_call: -
j_call: TRBJ1-2
v_call: TRBV11-2

cdr3_nt: TGTGCCAGCAGCCCCAAACCGGGGTTAGGAACAGATACGCAGTATTTT
cdr3_aa: CASSPKPGLGTDTQYF
clone_size: -
d_call: -
j_call: TRBJ2-3
v_call: TRBV7-3